The 30 T cell receptor beta chains below all came from one sample that was sequenced in a study of blood T cell repertoires in COVID-19 (dated by TCRdb to the early 2020s). The library came from the immunoSEQ multiplex PCR assay. What TCRdb holds here is the immuneACCESS table cut down to in-frame rearrangements. Part of the clones is not present; checked against another copy, under half of the missing clones reflect an unresolved V gene, and the others are unexplained. This sample gives 200,000 to 250,000 clones in total; 80% to 85% of them show up just once. The top ten clones comprise approximately 7.6% of the sample. The specimen sequenced was peripheral blood. The receptors were sampled from a woman over 75 with COVID-19, enrolled during active disease.

The chain joins TRBV4-2 to TRBJ1-4; D perhaps matches TRBD1 (5 bases). With 1 base removed from V and 4 bases from J, the gap between germline ends came to 13 bases. Germline V lookup: CDR1 LGHNA, CDR2 YNFKEQ. The CDR3 is made up of 16 amino acids. The DNA for the CDR3 is TGTGCCAGCAGCCAAGGGGGGGTACGAGGTAATGAAAAACTGTTTTTT. Its translation: CASSQGGVRGNEKLFF.

The V and J genes are TRBV15 and TRBJ1-2; 11 bases fit TRBD1. The CDR3 spans 15 residues. The germline gives CDR1 LNHNV, CDR2 YYDKDF (reference sequence). The junction had 3 bases not matched to a gene; V was cut back by 4 bases and J by 2 bases. CDR3 sequence reads: CATSTGDRGNYGYTF. Written as DNA, the CDR3 is TGTGCCACCAGCACAGGGGACAGGGGGAACTATGGCTACACCTTC.

This rearrangement joins TRBV24-1 to TRBJ2-1; 8 bases are shared with TRBD2. The CDR3 has 16 amino acids. Germline CDR1 and CDR2: KGHDR and SFDVKD. The junction had 12 bases not matched to a gene; V was cut back by 3 bases and J by 9 bases. The chain's CDR3 is CATSDPPSGSSSEQFF. DNA of the CDR3: TGTGCCACCAGTGATCCTCCCAGCGGGAGCAGTAGTGAGCAGTTCTTC.

CDR3 in amino acids: CASSLLRVGELFF. Written as DNA, the CDR3 is TGTGCCAGCAGCTTGCTACGGGTCGGGGAGCTGTTTTTT. The V and J genes are TRBV11-3 and TRBJ2-2; D uncertain. This CDR3 region has 13 residues. The germline CDR1 and CDR2 sequences are SGHNT and YENEEA. The ends were cut back, 3 bases at V and 7 bases at J, with 9 bases in the middle.

This chain uses TRBV7-3 with TRBJ2-1; 9 bases fit TRBD2. J was trimmed by 6 bases and V by 0 bases; bases with no gene match: 3. The CDR3 has 15 amino acids. Looked up from germline, CDR1 is SGHTA and CDR2 is FQGTGA. In DNA form, the CDR3 reads TGTGCCAGCAGCTTAACAGGCGGGAGGGCCAATGAGCAGTTCTTC. Encoded protein: CASSLTGGRANEQFF.

In this sample, this clone turned up once. The chain has TRBV6-1 and TRBJ1-3; D possibly corresponds to TRBD1 (5 bases). CDR3 size: 16 residues. The germline CDR1 and CDR2 sequences are MNHNS and SASEGT. Deletions cut 4 bases from V and 4 bases from J, with 17 bases between. The CDR3 is CASSAGAGGSGNTIYF. CDR3 sequence (DNA): TGTGCCAGCAGTGCGGGCGCCGGGGGATCAGGAAACACCATATATTTT.

The chain joins TRBV19 to TRBJ2-6; the D gene is possibly TRBD2 (5 bases). The CDR3 contains 16 residues. CDR1 is LNHDA and CDR2 is SQIVND in the germline V gene (reference sequence). The V and J ends lost 1 base and 0 bases respectively, with 7 bases between them. The CDR3 coding sequence is TGTGCCAGTAGTATAGGAGGGAGCTCTGGGGCCAACGTCCTGACTTTC. This translates into CASSIGGSSGANVLTF. Looking up the rest from reference TRBV19 and TRBJ2-6 gives the full variable domain: DGGITQSPKYLFRKEGQNVTLSCEQNLNHDAMYWYRQDPGQGLRLIYYSQIVNDFQKGDIAEGYSVSREKKESFPLTVTSAQKNPTAFYLCASSIGGSSGANVLTFGAGSRLTVL.

The genes are TRBV6-2 or TRBV6-3 and TRBJ1-2; possibly TRBD1 for D (5 bases). Trimming removed 3 bases from V and 8 bases from J, with 16 bases in between. This CDR3 has 14 amino acids. Germline CDR1 MNHEY, CDR2 SVGEGT. In DNA form, the CDR3 reads TGTGCCAGCAGTTATTTAGGGGCCGGACGGGGCTACACCTTC. This translates into CASSYLGAGRGYTF.

The chain couples TRBV7-2 to TRBJ2-3, with 11 positions matching TRBD2. There are 15 residues in the CDR3. The V segment lost 2 bases and the J segment 3 bases; nucleotides outside the gene matches: 1. Looked up from germline, CDR1 is SGHTA and CDR2 is FQGNSA. The CDR3 nucleotides are TGTGCCAGCAGCTTACGACTAGCGGGAACAGATACGCAGTATTTT. This sequence encodes CASSLRLAGTDTQYF.

Only one count was recorded for this clone. The J gene is TRBJ1-1, the V gene TRBV2, with 11 bases aligning to TRBD1. Germline V gives CDR1 SNHLY, CDR2 FYNNEI. V shed 6 bases and J 0 bases; nucleotides not matched to a gene: 9. This CDR3 has 17 residues. As DNA, the CDR3 is TGTGCCAGCAGAGGGGACAGGGGGGAAACTTTGAACACTGAAGCTTTCTTT. Protein product: CASRGDRGETLNTEAFF.

This clone is a singleton in its sample. The chain links TRBV11-2 to TRBJ1-1; tentative D call: TRBD1 (6 bases). The CDR3 contains 16 residues. The ends were cut back, 4 bases at V and 1 base at J, with 16 bases in the middle. Germline V gene lookup returns CDR1 SGHAT and CDR2 FQNNGV. CDR3 region: CASSSRQDHENTEAFF. As DNA, the CDR3 is TGTGCCAGCAGCTCTCGACAGGACCATGAGAACACTGAAGCTTTCTTT.

J is TRBJ2-3 and V is TRBV7-2, with a possible D match to TRBD1 (6 bases). This CDR3 region has 18 residues. Germline CDR1 and CDR2: SGHTA and FQGNSA. Trimming pared 2 bases from V and 3 bases from J, leaving 21 bases between. CDR3 region: CASSLMALGAKATDTQYF. The CDR3 bases are TGTGCCAGCAGCTTAATGGCGTTGGGGGCAAAAGCTACAGATACGCAGTATTTT.

This clone occurred once. This rearrangement joins TRBV5-1 to TRBJ1-2; no clear D. Trimming removed 3 bases from V and 8 bases from J, with 11 bases in between. Germline values: CDR1 SGHRS, CDR2 YFSETQ. This CDR3 is 12 amino acids long. CDR3 protein: CASSSGSPGYTF. DNA for the CDR3: TGCGCCAGCAGCTCAGGCAGTCCGGGCTACACCTTC. Using reference TRBV5-1 and TRBJ1-2 for the parts outside the CDR3, the full variable domain is KAGVTQTPRYLIKTRGQQVTLSCSPISGHRSVSWYQQTPGQGLQFLFEYFSETQRNKGNFPGRFSGRQFSNSRSEMNVSTLELGDSALYLCASSSGSPGYTFGSGTRLTVV.

CDR3 sequence reads: CASGLPLRQGINYGYTF. For the CDR3, the DNA is TGTGCTAGTGGTTTGCCCCTAAGACAGGGGATTAACTATGGCTACACCTTC. The chain employs TRBV12-5 and TRBJ1-2; TRBD1 agrees at 8 bases. The CDR3 contains 17 residues. J gave up 1 base and V 2 bases, and 9 bases lay outside the gene matches. Germline CDR1 and CDR2: LGHNT and FRNRAP.

The CDR3 nucleotides read TGTGCCAGCAGTTCAAACACAAACACCATATATTTT. It is translated as CASSSNTNTIYF. The chain is built from TRBV28 and TRBJ1-3; D unclear. This CDR3 contains 12 residues. Germline V gives CDR1 MDHEN, CDR2 SYDVKM. V lost 4 bases, J lost 6 bases, and 7 bases lay in between. The full variable domain, completed using reference TRBV28 and TRBJ1-3, is DVKVTQSSRYLVKRTGEKVFLECVQDMDHENMFWYRQDPGLGLRLIYFSYDVKMKEKGDIPEGYSVSREKKERFSLILESASTNQTSMYLCASSSNTNTIYFGEGSWLTVV.

To note about this clone: In this CDR3 the conserved last residue, phenylalanine or tryptophan, is missing, so a read error is likely. Because the CDR3's place on the DNA is in doubt, the DNA is left out and the CDR3 is given as listed by TCRdb. This chain joins TRBV5-6 and TRBJ2-7; the table's TRBD2 call for D was not verified on the DNA. Germline assignment: CDR1 SGHDT and CDR2 YYEEEE. The CDR3 has 11 residues if both end residues are counted. The CDR3 region is CASSSNSGSML.

This clone showed up just once. This rearrangement joins TRBV6-5 to TRBJ2-3; D perhaps matches TRBD1 (6 bases). CDR3 size: 11 residues. The V gene lost 6 bases and the J gene lost 7 bases, with 8 bases spanning the gap. Germline V gene lookup returns CDR1 MNHEY and CDR2 SVGAGI. CDR3: CASRDSYTQYF. CDR3 DNA sequence: TGTGCCAGCAGGGACAGCTATACGCAGTATTTT.

V usage is TRBV15 and J usage is TRBJ2-4, with 9 positions matching TRBD1. CDR3 length: 15 residues. J lost 8 bases, V lost 6 bases, and 11 bases had no gene match. Germline V lookup: CDR1 LNHNV, CDR2 YYDKDF (reference sequence). The CDR3 is CATRPAGTGRDIQYF. The CDR3 DNA is TGTGCCACCAGACCTGCAGGGACAGGGAGGGACATTCAGTACTTC.

This clone has just a few counts. This chain links TRBV3-1 (or the pseudogene TRBV3-2) with TRBJ2-5; D call uncertain. Germline assignment: CDR1 LGHDT and CDR2 YNNKEL (reference sequence). Trimming left V 1 base short and J 5 bases short, with 8 bases between. This CDR3 comprises 13 residues. The CDR3 DNA follows: TGTGCCAGCAGCCAAGTTAATCGGGAGACCCAGTACTTC. Amino acids: CASSQVNRETQYF.

V gene TRBV5-4 combines with J gene TRBJ2-5; the match to TRBD2 covers 12 bases. The length of the CDR3 is 15 residues. V lost 0 bases to trimming and J lost 4 bases; unmatched junction nucleotides: 1. Germline values: CDR1 SGHNT, CDR2 YYREEE (reference sequence). CDR3 DNA sequence: TGTGCCAGCAGCTTGGCGGGACTAGCGGGAGAGACCCAGTACTTC. This encodes CASSLAGLAGETQYF.

This clone showed up just a few times. The V call is TRBV18, the J call TRBJ1-2, with 9 bases that match TRBD1. V was pared by 10 bases and J by 2 bases, with 5 bases of the junction left unmatched. CDR3 size: 13 residues. Germline V gene lookup returns CDR1 KGHSH and CDR2 LQKENI. CDR3: CATSTGGNYGYTF. The CDR3 DNA sequence: TGTGCCACCTCGACAGGGGGGAACTATGGCTACACCTTC.

For the CDR3, the DNA is TGTGCCAGCTCTACCACCGACAGGCGGAACACCATATATTTT. Translated: CASSTTDRRNTIYF. This sequence joins TRBV19 and TRBJ1-3; TRBD1 is a possible D gene (6 bases). CDR3 size: 14 residues. The germline V gene encodes CDR1 LNHDA and CDR2 SQIVND (reference sequence). Trimming took 9 bases from V and 7 from J, leaving 19 bases between them.

At least ten counts were recorded for this clone. The chain carries TRBV7-9 and TRBJ1-2; TRBD1 aligns across 8 bases. This CDR3 is 15 amino acids long. Per the germline V gene, CDR1 is SEHNR and CDR2 is FQNEAQ (reference sequence). The V segment lost 6 bases and the J segment 6 bases; nucleotides outside the gene matches: 12. In nucleotides, the CDR3 is TGTGCCAGCAGACCCGTGGAGACAGGGGTTGATGGCTACACCTTC. Its protein product is CASRPVETGVDGYTF.

The V call is TRBV9, the J call TRBJ2-2; 7 bases are shared with TRBD2. The CDR3 loop spans 17 amino acids. Unmatched junction bases numbered 5, after V lost 0 bases and J lost 0 bases. The germline gives CDR1 SGDLS, CDR2 YYNGEE. The CDR3 nucleotides are TGTGCCAGCAGCGTAGTGTCTAGCGGAGCGAACACCGGGGAGCTGTTTTTT. It is translated as CASSVVSSGANTGELFF.

The chain links TRBV28 to TRBJ2-1; tentatively, D is TRBD2 (7 bases). CDR3 size: 15 residues. CDR1 is MDHEN and CDR2 is SYDVKM in the germline V gene. Between the trimmed V and J ends, which lost 7 bases and 6 bases, there was a span of 19 bases. The CDR3, as DNA: TGTGCCAGCACCTTTATAGGGGGGGGCCGCAATGAGCAGTTCTTC. Translation gives CASTFIGGGRNEQFF.

This chain joins TRBV7-2 and TRBJ1-2, with a weak D call TRBD1 (6 bases). This CDR3 comprises 12 residues. Germline lookup yields CDR1 SGHTA and CDR2 FQGNSA. Deletions cut 5 bases from V and 6 bases from J, with 10 bases between. For the CDR3, the DNA is TGTGCCAGCAGCCGCCGGACAGATGGCTACACCTTC. It specifies CASSRRTDGYTF.

J is TRBJ2-7 and V is TRBV11-2, with D perhaps matching TRBD2 (5 bases). The CDR3 covers 15 residues. V was pared by 1 base and J by 5 bases, with 15 bases between. Germline V CDR1 and CDR2: SGHAT, FQNNGV. The CDR3 DNA reads TGTGCCAGCAGCTTAGGGTTCGGCGGGTGGAACGAGCAGTACTTC. It specifies CASSLGFGGWNEQYF.

The CDR3 DNA follows: TGTGCCAGCAGCTTCCGACAGGTCTCTAACTATGGCTACACCTTC. The encoded protein is CASSFRQVSNYGYTF. This chain uses TRBV7-2 with TRBJ1-2; the D gene is possibly TRBD1 (6 bases). V was shortened by 3 bases and J by 0 bases, with 11 bases between the two germline ends. The germline gives CDR1 SGHTA, CDR2 FQGNSA. This CDR3 has 15 amino acids.

The V gene is TRBV19, the J gene TRBJ1-5, with 9 bases fitting TRBD1. The CDR3 has 16 amino acids. Germline CDR1 is LNHDA and CDR2 is SQIVND (reference sequence). V lost 3 bases to trimming and J lost 5 bases; unmatched junction nucleotides: 8. The CDR3 DNA reads as TGTGCCAGTAGTATGCGGGCGGACAGGGGCCATCAGCCCCAGCATTTT. This translates into CASSMRADRGHQPQHF.

This chain joins TRBV7-2 and TRBJ2-3, with 11 positions matching TRBD1. CDR1 and CDR2 (germline): SGHTA, FQGNSA. The CDR3 runs 18 residues. The trim removed 3 bases at V and 2 bases at J, leaving 10 bases unmatched. CDR3 sequence reads: CASSLGARGQGATDTQYF. In nucleotides, the CDR3 is TGTGCCAGCAGCTTGGGGGCCAGAGGACAGGGGGCCACAGATACGCAGTATTTT.